The present T cell receptor (beta chain) was sequenced within a study of T cells after yellow fever vaccination. Broader study findings: Weaker, the secondary response had a peak occurring faster, on day 5 versus 15.

5'RACE template switching added a universal primer site and UMIs to TCR cDNA. TCRdb re-derived calls from the 5' RACE reads in MiXCR, one entry per CDR3 protein. Here the sample spans a few hundred thousand distinct CDR3 sequences, around 20% being singletons. As concerns this clonotype: Its antigen is undetermined.

V shed 7 bases and J shed 6 bases, with 9 bases lying between them. The CDR3 totals 11 residues. Germline CDR1 is SGHAT and CDR2 is FQDESV (reference sequence). Sequenced here: PBMCs, sampled before the yellow fever booster vaccination. The receptor comes from a man between 18 and 35 years old who received the YFV17D yellow fever vaccine. The rearrangement joins TRBV11-1 to TRBJ1-1; D is undetermined. CDR3 nucleotides: TGTGCCAGCACCCTGTGGGCTGAAGCTTTCTTT. As protein: CASTLWAEAFF.